This T cell receptor beta chain is from a study of T cell responses to AZD1222 COVID-19 vaccine. Trimming left V 5 bases short and J 4 bases short, with 15 bases between. CDR1 is MDHEN, CDR2 SYDVKM, per germline. The CDR3 has 16 amino acids. Worth noting for this clone: Its antigen is undetermined.

The data were produced by immunoSEQ multiplex PCR, yet TCRdb's version contains in-frame clones alone and is incomplete. The sample shows some 150,000 clones, 85% of them seen only once. General study results and limits: Reports indicate that nearly half of spike-specific TCRs are directed at unmutated variant regions. Breadth and depth of Spike-specific TCRs rose after two AZD1222 doses.

This clonotype was obtained from an adult who received the MenACWY meningococcal vaccine as a control. The sequences come from peripheral blood, collected 28 days after the second dose of the MenACWY control vaccine. V is TRBV28 and J is TRBJ1-6, with D perhaps matching TRBD1 (5 bases). CDR3 residues: CASSGRRGVYNSPLHF. The CDR3 DNA is TGTGCCAGCAGTGGGCGACGGGGCGTTTATAATTCACCCCTCCACTTT. The whole variable domain, remainder taken from reference TRBV28 and TRBJ1-6, is DVKVTQSSRYLVKRTGEKVFLECVQDMDHENMFWYRQDPGLGLRLIYFSYDVKMKEKGDIPEGYSVSREKKERFSLILESASTNQTSMYLCASSGRRGVYNSPLHFGNGTRLTVT.